This TCR beta chain was found in a study of blood T cell repertoires in COVID-19. Study background: COVID-19 samples collected from the United States, Italy and Spain covered acute and convalescent phases. The analysed material was cDNA or gDNA that came from T cells, B-cell-depleted T cells, or PBMCs.

CDR1 is MDHEN and CDR2 is SYDVKM in the germline V gene. V trimming: 8 bases; J trimming: 4 bases; junction bases outside the gene matches: 11. The CDR3 consists of 14 residues. Authors' data handling: Cell counts per sample came from amplifying reference gene primers. Generated by immunoSEQ multiplex PCR, the TCRdb table keeps only in-frame clones and is missing some. V, J and clone size reflect that table, while D and trimming were determined from the DNA. The sample holds 90,000 to 140,000 clones, about 75% seen once. The specimen sequenced was peripheral blood. This chain joins TRBV28 and TRBJ2-7; 7 bases line up with TRBD1. The sequence came from a woman in her 70s with acute or convalescent COVID-19. CDR3: CASGHDRAGYEQYF. DNA for the CDR3: TGTGCCAGCGGGCACGACAGGGCAGGATACGAGCAGTACTTC. Using reference TRBV28 and TRBJ2-7 for the parts outside the CDR3, the full variable domain is DVKVTQSSRYLVKRTGEKVFLECVQDMDHENMFWYRQDPGLGLRLIYFSYDVKMKEKGDIPEGYSVSREKKERFSLILESASTNQTSMYLCASGHDRAGYEQYFGPGTRLTVT.